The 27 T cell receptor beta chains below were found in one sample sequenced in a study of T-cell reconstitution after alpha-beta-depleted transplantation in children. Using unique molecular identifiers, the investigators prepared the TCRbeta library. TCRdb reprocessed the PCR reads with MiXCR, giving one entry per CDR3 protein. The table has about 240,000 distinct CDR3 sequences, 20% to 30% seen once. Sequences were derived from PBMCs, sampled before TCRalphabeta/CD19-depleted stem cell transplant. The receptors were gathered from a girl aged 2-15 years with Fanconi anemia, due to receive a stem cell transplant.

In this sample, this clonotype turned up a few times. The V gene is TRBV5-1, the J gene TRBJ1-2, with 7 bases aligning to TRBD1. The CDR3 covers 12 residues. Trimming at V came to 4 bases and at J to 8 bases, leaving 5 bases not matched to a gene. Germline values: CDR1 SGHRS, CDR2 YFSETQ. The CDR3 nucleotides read TGCGCCAGCAGCACCACAGGGGAAGGCTACACCTTC. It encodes CASSTTGEGYTF.

The CDR3 region has the DNA TGCAGTGCTCCTCCAAAGCGGGTCTCCTACGAGCAGTACTTC. Protein sequence: CSAPPKRVSYEQYF. The chain is built from TRBV20-1 and TRBJ2-7; D possibly corresponds to TRBD2 (6 bases). V lost 5 bases, J lost 0 bases, and 14 bases lay in between. CDR3 length: 14 amino acids. CDR1 and CDR2 (germline): DFQATT, SNEGSKA (reference sequence).

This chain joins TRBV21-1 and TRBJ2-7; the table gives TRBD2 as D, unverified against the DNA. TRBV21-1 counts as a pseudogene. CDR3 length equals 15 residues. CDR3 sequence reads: CASSKERTSVYEQYF. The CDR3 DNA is TGTGCCAGCAGCAAAGAGAGGACTAGCGTTTACGAGCAGTACTTC.

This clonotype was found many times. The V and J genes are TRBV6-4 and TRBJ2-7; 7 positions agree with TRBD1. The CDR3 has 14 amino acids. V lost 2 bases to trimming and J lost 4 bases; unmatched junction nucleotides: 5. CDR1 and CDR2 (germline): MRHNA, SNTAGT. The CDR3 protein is CASSDRGRRYEQYF. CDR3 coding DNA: TGTGCCAGCAGTGACAGGGGGCGAAGGTACGAGCAGTACTTC.

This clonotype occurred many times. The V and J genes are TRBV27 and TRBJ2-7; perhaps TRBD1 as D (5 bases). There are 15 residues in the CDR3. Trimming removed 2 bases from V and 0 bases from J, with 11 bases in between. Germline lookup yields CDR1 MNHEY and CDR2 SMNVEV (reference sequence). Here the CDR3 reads CASSLDSPSSYEQYF. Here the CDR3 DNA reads TGTGCCAGCAGTTTAGACAGCCCTTCCTCCTACGAGCAGTACTTC.

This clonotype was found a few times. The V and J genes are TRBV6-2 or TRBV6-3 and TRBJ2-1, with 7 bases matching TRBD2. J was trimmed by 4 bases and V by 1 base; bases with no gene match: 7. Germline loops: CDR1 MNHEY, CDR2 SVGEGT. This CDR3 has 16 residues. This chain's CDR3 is CASSYLREVLYNEQFF. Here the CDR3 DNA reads TGTGCCAGCAGTTACTTACGGGAGGTCCTGTACAATGAGCAGTTCTTC.

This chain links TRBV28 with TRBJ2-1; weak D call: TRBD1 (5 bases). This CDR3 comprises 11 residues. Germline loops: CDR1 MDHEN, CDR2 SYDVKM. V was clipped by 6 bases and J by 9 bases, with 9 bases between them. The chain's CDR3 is CASSPQGEQFF. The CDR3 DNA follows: TGTGCCAGCAGCCCTCAGGGTGAGCAGTTCTTC.

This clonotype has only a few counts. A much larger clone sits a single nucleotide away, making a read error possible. CDR3: CSASICTQYF. The CDR3 DNA is TGCAGTGCTAGTATCTGTACGCAGTATTTT. V and J are TRBV20-1 and TRBJ2-3; D is undetermined. The germline V and J ends were trimmed by 3 bases and 8 bases, with 6 bases remaining between them. The length of the CDR3 is 10 residues. The germline V gene encodes CDR1 DFQATT and CDR2 SNEGSKA (reference sequence).

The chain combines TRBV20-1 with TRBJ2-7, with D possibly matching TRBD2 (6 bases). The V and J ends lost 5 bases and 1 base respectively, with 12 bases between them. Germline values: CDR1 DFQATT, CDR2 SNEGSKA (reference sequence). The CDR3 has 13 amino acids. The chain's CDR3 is CSASRLDSYEQYF. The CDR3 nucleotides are TGCAGTGCTTCCCGACTAGATTCCTACGAGCAGTACTTC.

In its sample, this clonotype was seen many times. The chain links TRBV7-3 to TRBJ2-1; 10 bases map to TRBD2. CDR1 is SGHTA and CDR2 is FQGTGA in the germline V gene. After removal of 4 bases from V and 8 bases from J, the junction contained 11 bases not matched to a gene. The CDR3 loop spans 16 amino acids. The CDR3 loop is CASSSISGGPMYEQFF. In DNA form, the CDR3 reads TGTGCCAGCAGCTCTATTAGCGGGGGGCCGATGTATGAGCAGTTCTTC. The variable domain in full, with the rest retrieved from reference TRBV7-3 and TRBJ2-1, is GAGVSQTPSNKVTEKGKYVELRCDPISGHTALYWYRQSLGQGPEFLIYFQGTGAADDSGLPNDRFFAVRPEGSVSTLKIQRTERGDSAVYLCASSSISGGPMYEQFFGPGTRLTVL.

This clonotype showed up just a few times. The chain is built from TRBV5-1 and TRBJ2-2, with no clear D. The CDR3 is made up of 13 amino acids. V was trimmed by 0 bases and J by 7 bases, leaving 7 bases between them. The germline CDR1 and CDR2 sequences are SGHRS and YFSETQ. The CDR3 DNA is TGCGCCAGCAGCTTGGAGTTAGACGGGGAGCTGTTTTTT. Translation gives CASSLELDGELFF.

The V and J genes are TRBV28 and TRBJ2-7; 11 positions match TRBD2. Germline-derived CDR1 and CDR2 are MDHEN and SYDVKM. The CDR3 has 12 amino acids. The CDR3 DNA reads TGTGCCAGCAGTTTAGCTAGCGGGAGGCCTGTCGTC. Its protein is CASSLASGRPVV.

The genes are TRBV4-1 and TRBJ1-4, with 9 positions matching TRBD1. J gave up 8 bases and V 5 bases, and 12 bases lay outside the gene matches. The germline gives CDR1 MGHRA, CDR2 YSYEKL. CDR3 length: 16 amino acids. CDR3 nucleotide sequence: TGCGCCAGCAGCTCGGTCCTGAGGACAGGGGAGGAAAAACTGTTTTTT. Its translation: CASSSVLRTGEEKLFF.

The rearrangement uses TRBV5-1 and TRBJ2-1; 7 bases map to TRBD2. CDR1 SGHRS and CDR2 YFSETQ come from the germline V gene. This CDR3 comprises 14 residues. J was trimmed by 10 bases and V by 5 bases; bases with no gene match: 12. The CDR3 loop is CASRPLFGEGEQFF. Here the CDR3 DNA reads TGCGCCAGCAGACCACTTTTTGGGGAGGGGGAGCAGTTCTTC. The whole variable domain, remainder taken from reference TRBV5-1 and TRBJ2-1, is KAGVTQTPRYLIKTRGQQVTLSCSPISGHRSVSWYQQTPGQGLQFLFEYFSETQRNKGNFPGRFSGRQFSNSRSEMNVSTLELGDSALYLCASRPLFGEGEQFFGPGTRLTVL.

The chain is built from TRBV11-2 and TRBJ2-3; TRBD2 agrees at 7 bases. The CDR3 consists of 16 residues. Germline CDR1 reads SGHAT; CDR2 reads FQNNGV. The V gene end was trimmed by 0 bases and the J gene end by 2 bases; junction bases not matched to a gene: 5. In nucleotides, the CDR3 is TGTGCCAGCAGCTTAGAGGCTAGCGGCTCCACAGATACGCAGTATTTT. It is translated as CASSLEASGSTDTQYF.

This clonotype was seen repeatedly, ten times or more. The CDR3 region has the DNA TGCAGTGCTAGCCAGACCCAGTACTTC. Protein sequence: CSASQTQYF. The V gene is TRBV20-1, the J gene TRBJ2-5; D uncertain. Per germline, CDR1 DFQATT and CDR2 SNEGSKA (reference sequence). Trimming took off 3 bases at V and 6 bases at J, with 2 bases between the two ends. The CDR3 spans 9 residues.

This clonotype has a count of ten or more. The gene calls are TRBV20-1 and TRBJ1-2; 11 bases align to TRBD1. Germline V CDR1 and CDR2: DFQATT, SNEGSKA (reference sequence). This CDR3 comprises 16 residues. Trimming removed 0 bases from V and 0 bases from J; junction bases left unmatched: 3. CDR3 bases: TGCAGTGCTAGAGATACGGGACAGGGGGCTAACTATGGCTACACCTTC. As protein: CSARDTGQGANYGYTF.

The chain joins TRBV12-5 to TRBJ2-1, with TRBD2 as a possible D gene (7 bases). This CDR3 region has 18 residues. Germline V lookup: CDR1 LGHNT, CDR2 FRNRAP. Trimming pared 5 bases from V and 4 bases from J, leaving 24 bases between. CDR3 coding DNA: TGTGCTAGTGGTACGGGAGGTAGGGTGTCGGGGGCTTACAATGAGCAGTTCTTC. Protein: CASGTGGRVSGAYNEQFF.

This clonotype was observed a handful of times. CDR3 region: CASSSGQGDGYTF. CDR3 coding DNA: TGTGCCAGCAGCTCCGGACAGGGGGATGGCTACACCTTC. The V call is TRBV7-8, the J call TRBJ1-2; 10 bases map to TRBD1. This CDR3 is 13 amino acids long. Losses at the gene ends were 4 bases for V and 6 bases for J; bases not matched to a gene: 2. Germline assignment: CDR1 SGHVS and CDR2 FQNEAQ.

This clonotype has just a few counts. This CDR3 reads CSVEEIRNNEQFF. In DNA, the CDR3 is TGCAGCGTTGAAGAGATTAGGAACAATGAGCAGTTCTTC. The chain carries TRBV29-1 and TRBJ2-1; D is ambiguous. CDR1 SQVTM and CDR2 ANQGSEA come from the germline V gene. Trimming stripped 0 bases from V and 5 bases from J, with 8 bases between. There are 13 residues in the CDR3.

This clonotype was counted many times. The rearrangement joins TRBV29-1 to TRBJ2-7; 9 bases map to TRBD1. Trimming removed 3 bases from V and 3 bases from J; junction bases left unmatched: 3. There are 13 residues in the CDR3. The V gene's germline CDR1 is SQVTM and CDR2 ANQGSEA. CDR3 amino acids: CSVEGQGNYEQYF. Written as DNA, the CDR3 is TGCAGCGTTGAGGGACAGGGAAACTACGAGCAGTACTTC.

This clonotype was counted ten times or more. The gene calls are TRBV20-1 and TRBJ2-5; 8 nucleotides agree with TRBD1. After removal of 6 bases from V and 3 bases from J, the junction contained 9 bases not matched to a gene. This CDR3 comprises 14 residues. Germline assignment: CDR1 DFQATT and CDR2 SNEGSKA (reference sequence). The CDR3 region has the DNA TGCAGTGCACGAAAGACAGGGGCGAAAGAGACCCAGTACTTC. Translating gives CSARKTGAKETQYF.

The CDR3 nucleotides are TGTGCCAGCATCGATGGGAGGGGAGCCTACGAGCAGTACTTC. This encodes CASIDGRGAYEQYF. V is TRBV7-6 and J is TRBJ2-7; 7 nucleotides match TRBD2. Germline V gene data show CDR1 as SGHVS and CDR2 as FNYEAQ. The CDR3 is 14 residues long. Trimming cost V 7 bases and J 2 bases; bases outside gene matches: 8.

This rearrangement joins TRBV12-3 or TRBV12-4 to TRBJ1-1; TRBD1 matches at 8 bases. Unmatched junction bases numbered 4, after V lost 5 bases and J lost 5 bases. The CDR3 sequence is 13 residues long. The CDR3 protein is CASSARQGTEAFF. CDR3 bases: TGTGCCAGCAGTGCCAGACAGGGGACTGAAGCTTTCTTT.

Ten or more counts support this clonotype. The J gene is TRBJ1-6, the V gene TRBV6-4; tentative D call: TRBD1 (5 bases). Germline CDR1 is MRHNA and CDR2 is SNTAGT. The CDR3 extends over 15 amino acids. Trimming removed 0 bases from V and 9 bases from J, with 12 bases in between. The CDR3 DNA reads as TGTGCCAGCAGTGACTCCGGGGGAGGGAGTTCACCCCTCCACTTT. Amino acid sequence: CASSDSGGGSSPLHF.

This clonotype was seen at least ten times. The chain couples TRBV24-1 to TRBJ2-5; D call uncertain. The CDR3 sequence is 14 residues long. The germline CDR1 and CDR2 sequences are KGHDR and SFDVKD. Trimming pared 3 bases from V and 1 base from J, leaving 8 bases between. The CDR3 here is CATSDTGFQETQYF. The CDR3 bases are TGTGCCACCAGTGATACCGGGTTCCAAGAGACCCAGTACTTC.

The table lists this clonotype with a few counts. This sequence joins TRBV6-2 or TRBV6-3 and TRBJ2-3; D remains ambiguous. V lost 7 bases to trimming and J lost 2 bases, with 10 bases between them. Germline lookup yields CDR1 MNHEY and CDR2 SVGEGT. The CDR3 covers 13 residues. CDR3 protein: CASTFTYTDTQYF. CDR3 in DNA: TGTGCCAGCACATTCACCTACACAGATACGCAGTATTTT.